The clone carrying this TCR beta chain was observed a few times. What it recognizes is unknown. V lost 3 bases, J lost 3 bases, and 8 bases lay in between. The CDR3 contains 13 residues. This entry belongs to a study of post-analysis software for immune sequencing data. For the study at large: The disease courses spanned relapsing-remitting, secondary progressive and progressive-relapsing forms of multiple sclerosis. Study-level findings and limits: Same-batch samples co-clustered strongly by F measure. In patients, TRBV5-6, TRBV5-1 and TRBV20-1 belonged to 4 or 5 TRBV segments found more frequently than in controls. Compared against controls, patients with multiple sclerosis displayed significantly lower normalized Chao1 diversity.

Incorporated into the TCR beta cDNA libraries were unique molecular identifiers, which served to reduce PCR and sequencing biases. The yield from around 1 to 10 million T cells was 500,000 or so cDNA molecules in total. Each CDR3 protein gets one entry after TCRdb re-called the PCR reads with MiXCR. In the table there are approximately 440,000 distinct CDR3 sequences, less than 45% of which are singletons. The chain is built from TRBV12-3 or TRBV12-4 and TRBJ2-5; no clear D gene. Sequenced material: blood. This receptor was taken from a girl under 18 with multiple sclerosis. CDR3 in DNA: TGTGCCAGCAGTTTTGAAAGGGAAGAGACCCAGTACTTC. This codes for CASSFEREETQYF.